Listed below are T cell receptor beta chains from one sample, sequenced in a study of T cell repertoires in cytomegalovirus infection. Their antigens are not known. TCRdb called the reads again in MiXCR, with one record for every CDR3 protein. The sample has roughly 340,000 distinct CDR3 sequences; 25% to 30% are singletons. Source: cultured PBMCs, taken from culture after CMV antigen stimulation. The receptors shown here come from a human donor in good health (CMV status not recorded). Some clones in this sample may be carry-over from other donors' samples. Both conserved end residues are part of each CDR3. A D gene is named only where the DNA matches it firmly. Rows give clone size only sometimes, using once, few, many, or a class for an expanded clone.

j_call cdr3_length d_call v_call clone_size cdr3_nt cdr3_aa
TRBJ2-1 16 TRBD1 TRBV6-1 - TGTGCCAGCAGCCCCTCCGCAGGGGGCGCTTACAATGAGCAGTTCTTC CASSPSAGGAYNEQFF
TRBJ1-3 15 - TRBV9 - TGTGCCAGCAGCGCATCAGGACAGAGTGGAAACACCATATATTTT CASSASGQSGNTIYF
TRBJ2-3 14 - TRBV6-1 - TGTGCCAGCATCTGGAGGGCCCGCACAGATACGCAGTATTTT CASIWRARTDTQYF
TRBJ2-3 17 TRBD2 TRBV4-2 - TGTGCCAGCAGCCAAGACACTAGCGGGGGGGCTACAGATACGCAGTATTTT CASSQDTSGGATDTQYF
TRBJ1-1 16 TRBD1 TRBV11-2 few TGTGCCAGCAGCCCCTGGACAGGAGGGATGAACACTGAAGCTTTCTTT CASSPWTGGMNTEAFF
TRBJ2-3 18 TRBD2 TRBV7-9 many TGTGCCAGCAGCTTAGCGTTTAGCGGGGGAGATGGCACAGATACGCAGTATTTT CASSLAFSGGDGTDTQYF
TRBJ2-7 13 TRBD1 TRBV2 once TGTGCCAGCACCGCAGTGGGGACAGGAAAGCAGTACTTC CASTAVGTGKQYF
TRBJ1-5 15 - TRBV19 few TGTGCCAGTAGTATGGGCGGGGGCCAAAATCAGCCCCAGCATTTT CASSMGGGQNQPQHF
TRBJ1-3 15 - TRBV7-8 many TGTGCCAGCATCCGGGACGCCGACTCTGGAAACACCATATATTTT CASIRDADSGNTIYF
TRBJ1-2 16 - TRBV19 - TGTGCCAGTAGTATCGGGTACAACTTCCGACCTGATGGCTACACCTTC CASSIGYNFRPDGYTF
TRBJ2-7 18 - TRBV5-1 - TGCGCCAGCAGCTTCGGCGGTAACCGCCTAAGGAGCTCCTACGAGCAGTACTTC CASSFGGNRLRSSYEQYF
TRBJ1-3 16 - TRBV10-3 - TGTGCCATCAGTGACTCACACCTAATCTCTGGAAACACCATATATTTT CAISDSHLISGNTIYF
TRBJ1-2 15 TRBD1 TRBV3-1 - TGTGCCAGCAGCCCATGGGACAGCAGTAACTATGGCTACACCTTC CASSPWDSSNYGYTF
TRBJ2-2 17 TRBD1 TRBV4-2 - TGTGCCAGCAGCCACCCCTCCGGGACAGCGAACACCGGGGAGCTGTTTTTT CASSHPSGTANTGELFF
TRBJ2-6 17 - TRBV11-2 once TGTGCCAGCAGCTTGGCGGGACTCCACTCTGGGGCCAACGTCCTGACTTTC CASSLAGLHSGANVLTF
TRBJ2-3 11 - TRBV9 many TGTGCCAGCAGCCGCGTTGGTACGCAGTATTTT CASSRVGTQYF
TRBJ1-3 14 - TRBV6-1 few TGTGCCAGCAGTGAAGAGTTCTCTGGAAACACCATATATTTT CASSEEFSGNTIYF
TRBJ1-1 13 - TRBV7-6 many TGTGCCAGCAGCGTCACAGAGAACACTGAAGCTTTCTTT CASSVTENTEAFF
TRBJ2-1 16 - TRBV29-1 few TGCAGCGTTGGGGCTCGGACAGAGAGCTCCTACAATGAGCAGTTCTTC CSVGARTESSYNEQFF
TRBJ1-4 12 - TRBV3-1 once TGTGCCAGCAGCCAAGACCACGAAAAACTGTTTTTT CASSQDHEKLFF
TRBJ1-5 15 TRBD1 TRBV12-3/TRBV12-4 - TGTGCCAGTAACGCCGGGACAGCCAGCAATCAGCCCCAGCATTTT CASNAGTASNQPQHF
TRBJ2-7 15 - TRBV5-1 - TGCGCCAGCAGCTTGGTCAGCGGGTACAGGTACGAGCAGTACTTC CASSLVSGYRYEQYF